The clone carrying this TCR beta chain was found many times. Its antigen is currently unknown. Sequence at one end of the junction differs from germline and may be a read error. A universal primer site and UMIs were added as TCR cDNA was made by 5'RACE template switching. TCRdb passed the 5' RACE reads through MiXCR, listing each CDR3 protein once. Among hundreds of thousands of distinct CDR3 sequences, roughly 9.4% were seen once, and the ten largest hold 15% to 20%. This CDR3 is 14 amino acids long. In germline, CDR1 is SGHRS, CDR2 YFSETQ. These data originate in a study of T cells after yellow fever vaccination. Study-level points and caveats: Of the clonotypes, a small share occurred in both CD4 and CD8 compartments.

The chain uses TRBV5-1 and TRBJ2-1; D is possibly TRBD1 (5 bases). The specimen was PBMCs, collected on the day of the first yellow fever vaccination. This TCR was sampled from a man between 18 and 35 years old who received the YFV17D yellow fever vaccine. The CDR3 reads CASSLGQGYNEQFF. The DNA for the CDR3 is TGTGCCAGCAGCTTAGGGCAGGGCTACAATGAGCAGTTCTTC.